The clone carrying this TCR beta chain showed up many times. Its antigen is unidentified. This entry belongs to a study of regulatory T cells in long-lasting Graves disease. Regarding the study as a whole: Preferential use of TRBV28, TRBJ1-2 and TRBJ2-5 was seen in persistent disease. Persistent Graves' patients possessed reduced TCR diversity relative to recently diagnosed ones.

The authors built TCR beta libraries using iRepertoire HTBI primers and Arm-PCR of CDR3 regions. A single record per CDR3 protein comes from TCRdb applying MiXCR to the multiplex PCR reads. The table shows about 420,000 distinct CDR3 sequences, with around 22% occurring only once. V lost 1 base and J 2 bases, leaving 5 bases between the germline ends. CDR1 is SGHAT and CDR2 is FQNNGV in the germline V gene. The CDR3 has 14 residues. Stated time point: persistent/refractory GD, antithyroid drugs over 5 years with positive TRAb. Extracted RNA from PBMCs served as the source of the TCR library. This TCR was recovered from a female donor with Graves disease. V gene TRBV11-2 combines with J gene TRBJ2-2; the D is unclear. The specimen was peripheral blood mononuclear cells (PBMCs), collected when the disease was refractory, from a patient treated with antithyroid drugs. Here the CDR3 reads CASSLAINTGELFF. DNA for the CDR3: TGTGCCAGCAGCTTAGCGATCAACACCGGGGAGCTGTTTTTT. Full variable domain (outside the CDR3, taken from reference TRBV11-2 and TRBJ2-2): EAGVAQSPRYKIIEKRQSVAFWCNPISGHATLYWYQQILGQGPKLLIQFQNNGVVDDSQLPKDRFSAERLKGVDSTLKIQPAKLEDSAVYLCASSLAINTGELFFGEGSRLTVL.